This T cell receptor beta chain was found in a study of a mutant IDH1 vaccine in newly diagnosed glioma. Assay: immunoSEQ multiplex PCR; the TCRdb copy retains only in-frame clones and omits some. The sample lists about 55,000 clones; 75% to 90% were seen once. As for time point: week 23, last vaccination. In the vaccine, a single dose held 300 ug of the mutant IDH1 20-mer peptide, along with topical imiquimod. The CDR3 contains 15 residues. The V gene end was trimmed by 3 bases and the J gene end by 3 bases; junction bases not matched to a gene: 4. Germline values: CDR1 SGDLS, CDR2 YYNGEE. A note on this clone: The antigen remains undetermined.

The sequences come from PBMCs, collected from a glioma patient whose treatment included an IDH1 peptide vaccine. The sequence was obtained from a man aged 35 to 55 with glioma. The J gene is TRBJ2-7, the V gene TRBV9; 12 positions match TRBD2. CDR3 in amino acids: CASSGSSGGDYEQYF. The CDR3, as DNA: TGTGCCAGCAGCGGATCTAGCGGGGGGGACTACGAGCAGTACTTC.